These 26 T cell receptor beta chains were sequenced from one sample in a study of blood T cell repertoires in COVID-19. Repertoires were generated with immunoSEQ multiplex PCR, while TCRdb's copy carries only in-frame clones and drops some. The sample has some 200,000 clones, about 90% seen once. The sample consisted of peripheral blood. Receptors originate from a man aged 40-49 years with active or convalescent COVID-19.

The V call is TRBV18, the J call TRBJ1-6, with 7 bases that match TRBD1. The CDR3 covers 17 residues. The V and J ends lost 5 bases and 0 bases, in that order; junction bases with no gene match: 7. Germline assignment: CDR1 KGHSH and CDR2 LQKENI. The CDR3 bases are TGTGCCAGCTCAACGGGGACAGTTTACTCCTATAATTCACCCCTCCACTTT. Amino acid sequence: CASSTGTVYSYNSPLHF.

The sample holds one count of this clone. The rearrangement links TRBV6-5 to TRBJ2-7, with TRBD1 identical over 10 bases. This CDR3 has 13 amino acids. Germline V gives CDR1 MNHEY, CDR2 SVGAGI. Trimming took 8 bases from V and 5 from J; bases not matched to a gene: 6. This CDR3 is CASGRDRGHEQYF. The CDR3 DNA follows: TGTGCCAGCGGCCGGGACAGGGGCCACGAGCAGTACTTC.

The chain combines TRBV7-9 with TRBJ1-6, with D possibly being TRBD1 (6 bases). The CDR3 contains 15 residues. Germline V gene sequence: CDR1 SEHNR, CDR2 FQNEAQ (reference sequence). The V end was cut by 5 bases, the J end by 10 bases, with 18 bases between. CDR3 amino acids: CASSNPNREGSPLHF. CDR3 sequence (DNA): TGTGCCAGCAGCAACCCTAACAGGGAAGGGTCACCCCTCCACTTT.

The rearrangement uses TRBV3-1 (or the pseudogene TRBV3-2) and TRBJ2-5, with TRBD2 identical over 9 bases. CDR3 size: 20 residues. CDR1 is LGHDT and CDR2 is YNNKEL in the germline V gene (reference sequence). V lost 0 bases and J lost 9; bases outside the gene matches: 23. The CDR3 sequence: CASSQDPANGTSPRTRSQYF. The CDR3, as DNA: TGTGCCAGCAGCCAAGACCCAGCCAACGGGACTAGCCCCCGAACGAGGTCCCAGTACTTC.

The rearrangement joins TRBV6-4 to TRBJ2-3; TRBD2 matches at 9 bases. V lost 0 bases and J lost 1; bases outside the gene matches: 2. This CDR3 spans 16 amino acids. Germline V gene data show CDR1 as MRHNA and CDR2 as SNTAGT. CDR3 DNA: TGTGCCAGCAGTGACTCGGTAGCGGGGGGCACAGATACGCAGTATTTT. Its translation is CASSDSVAGGTDTQYF.

The rearrangement uses TRBV7-3 and TRBJ2-3; the D gene is possibly TRBD2 (6 bases). The germline gives CDR1 SGHTA, CDR2 FQGTGA. The length of the CDR3 is 14 residues. The ends were cut back, 2 bases at V and 4 bases at J, with 10 bases in the middle. The CDR3 sequence is CASSLGGSADTQYF. CDR3 DNA: TGTGCCAGCAGCTTAGGGGGGTCCGCAGATACGCAGTATTTT.

The CDR3 region is CASSPRGDGRDTQYF. CDR3 nucleotides: TGTGCCAGCAGCCCTCGCGGGGATGGAAGAGATACGCAGTATTTT. The chain recombines TRBV5-5 with TRBJ2-3; TRBD2 might be the D (6 bases). V lost 4 bases, J lost 5 bases, and 17 bases lay in between. The CDR3 covers 15 residues. Germline V gives CDR1 SGHKS, CDR2 YYEKEE (reference sequence).

This sequence joins TRBV7-6 and TRBJ2-7, with unresolved D. The CDR3 is 12 residues long. CDR1 SGHVS and CDR2 FNYEAQ come from the germline V gene. Trimming pared 4 bases from V and 6 bases from J, leaving 10 bases between. This CDR3 reads CASSSSLPEQYF. The CDR3 nucleotides read TGTGCCAGCAGCTCCTCTCTTCCCGAGCAGTACTTC.

This chain uses TRBV5-4 with TRBJ1-1; D might be TRBD1 (5 bases). The CDR3 covers 14 residues. Between the trimmed V and J ends, which lost 3 bases and 1 base, there was a span of 10 bases. Germline V gene data show CDR1 as SGHNT and CDR2 as YYREEE (reference sequence). The CDR3 spells CASSSGLQNTEAFF. The CDR3 region has the DNA TGTGCCAGCAGCTCGGGACTTCAGAACACTGAAGCTTTCTTT.

The count of this clone is one. In DNA form, the CDR3 reads TGTGCTAGTGGTGCCCACGGGGGGCAGTACGAGCAGTACTTC. Its translation: CASGAHGGQYEQYF. The J gene is TRBJ2-7, the V gene TRBV12-5, with a possible D match to TRBD2 (7 bases). The V end lost 5 bases, the J end lost 4 bases, and 15 bases lay between the germline ends. CDR1 is LGHNT, CDR2 FRNRAP, per germline. This CDR3 is built from 14 residues.

This clone was counted once. The sample contains more than one DNA sequence encoding this CDR3. V gene TRBV19 combines with J gene TRBJ1-5, with TRBD1 matching 9 bases. This CDR3 has 13 amino acids. The V segment lost 4 bases and the J segment 5 bases; nucleotides outside the gene matches: 0. CDR1 and CDR2 from the germline V gene are LNHDA and SQIVND (reference sequence). The CDR3: CASSRTGDQPQHF. Here the CDR3 DNA reads TGTGCCAGTAGTAGGACAGGGGATCAGCCCCAGCATTTT. Combining the CDR3 with reference TRBV19 and TRBJ1-5 gives the whole variable domain DGGITQSPKYLFRKEGQNVTLSCEQNLNHDAMYWYRQDPGQGLRLIYYSQIVNDFQKGDIAEGYSVSREKKESFPLTVTSAQKNPTAFYLCASSRTGDQPQHFGDGTRLSIL.

The rearrangement uses TRBV6-6 and TRBJ2-7; TRBD1 matches 8 bases. CDR3 length: 14 amino acids. In germline, CDR1 is MNHNY, CDR2 SVGAGI (reference sequence). The V segment lost 0 bases and the J segment 6 bases; nucleotides outside the gene matches: 4. The CDR3 reads CASSYSHGQGEQYF. The CDR3 DNA reads as TGTGCCAGCAGTTACTCCCACGGACAGGGCGAGCAGTACTTC.

The chain combines TRBV19 with TRBJ2-7, with D perhaps matching TRBD1 (6 bases). Germline V gene lookup returns CDR1 LNHDA and CDR2 SQIVND (reference sequence). CDR3 length: 14 amino acids. Trimming removed 5 bases from V and 3 bases from J, with 14 bases in between. CDR3 protein: CASSPDSVGYEQYF. The CDR3 DNA follows: TGTGCCAGTAGTCCGGACAGTGTCGGCTACGAGCAGTACTTC. The full variable domain, its missing parts supplied by reference TRBV19 and TRBJ2-7, is DGGITQSPKYLFRKEGQNVTLSCEQNLNHDAMYWYRQDPGQGLRLIYYSQIVNDFQKGDIAEGYSVSREKKESFPLTVTSAQKNPTAFYLCASSPDSVGYEQYFGPGTRLTVT.

The chain joins TRBV19 to TRBJ2-7; 11 nucleotides align to TRBD1. V shed 5 bases and J 0 bases; nucleotides not matched to a gene: 3. Looked up from germline, CDR1 is LNHDA and CDR2 is SQIVND (reference sequence). The CDR3 is 15 amino acids. CDR3 sequence (DNA): TGTGCCAGTAGTTCGGGACAGGGGGACTCCTACGAGCAGTACTTC. Protein product: CASSSGQGDSYEQYF.

In DNA, the CDR3 is TGTGCCAGCAGCAGGGACAACTACGAGCAGTACTTC. It translates to CASSRDNYEQYF. V usage is TRBV7-9 and J usage is TRBJ2-7, with D possibly matching TRBD1 (6 bases). The germline gives CDR1 SEHNR, CDR2 FQNEAQ (reference sequence). V lost 5 bases to trimming and J lost 3 bases, with 8 bases between them. The CDR3 loop spans 12 amino acids.

The chain is built from TRBV7-9 and TRBJ2-1; 10 bases align to TRBD2. Trimming removed 5 bases from V and 6 bases from J; junction bases left unmatched: 13. Germline values: CDR1 SEHNR, CDR2 FQNEAQ (reference sequence). CDR3 length equals 17 residues. The CDR3 loop reads CASSRITGSGGGNEQFF. Written as DNA, the CDR3 is TGTGCCAGCAGCCGTATAACCGGCAGCGGGGGGGGCAATGAGCAGTTCTTC.

The chain uses TRBV4-3 and TRBJ2-7; 9 bases agree with TRBD1. The CDR3 loop spans 14 amino acids. Germline V lookup: CDR1 LGHNA, CDR2 YSLEER. J gave up 4 bases and V 5 bases, and 6 bases lay outside the gene matches. The CDR3 region is CASSVGQGSYEQYF. The CDR3 DNA sequence: TGCGCCAGCAGCGTGGGACAGGGTAGTTACGAGCAGTACTTC.

This chain links TRBV6-5 with TRBJ1-4; TRBD1 aligns across 7 bases. The CDR3 has 16 residues. Germline lookup yields CDR1 MNHEY and CDR2 SVGAGI. Trimming took 0 bases from V and 0 from J; bases not matched to a gene: 1. The CDR3 DNA reads as TGTGCCAGCAGTTACTCGCAGGGGGCAACTAATGAAAAACTGTTTTTT. Its protein product is CASSYSQGATNEKLFF.

The gene calls are TRBV9 and TRBJ2-7, with D maybe TRBD2 (5 bases). The CDR3 has 22 residues. Trimming pared 1 base from V and 4 bases from J, leaving 36 bases between. Germline values: CDR1 SGDLS, CDR2 YYNGEE. For the CDR3, the DNA is TGTGCCAGCAGCGTATTTCTACGGGGTCACGCTGTAGGTTACCGCCGCTTATACGAGCAGTACTTC. Translated: CASSVFLRGHAVGYRRLYEQYF.

This sequence joins TRBV27 and TRBJ1-2, with 9 bases lining up with TRBD1. Germline-derived CDR1 and CDR2 are MNHEY and SMNVEV (reference sequence). The CDR3 consists of 14 residues. V dropped 7 bases and J dropped 5; count of bases not matched to a gene: 8. CDR3 protein: CASTSPGQGYGYTF. Here the CDR3 DNA reads TGTGCCAGCACCAGCCCGGGACAGGGATATGGCTACACCTTC.

The V gene is TRBV5-1, the J gene TRBJ2-1; a weak D match, TRBD1 (6 bases). Germline CDR1 is SGHRS and CDR2 is YFSETQ. This CDR3 region has 13 residues. V gave up 3 bases and J gave up 6 bases, with 10 bases separating them. The CDR3 reads CASSSNRANEQFF. DNA of the CDR3: TGCGCCAGCAGCTCAAACAGGGCCAATGAGCAGTTCTTC.

With respect to this clone: Other nucleotide sequences in the sample specify the same CDR3. The chain carries TRBV5-1 and TRBJ1-1, with D maybe TRBD1 (5 bases). Germline V gene sequence: CDR1 SGHRS, CDR2 YFSETQ. This CDR3 region has 13 residues. The V end was cut by 2 bases, the J end by 2 bases, with 7 bases between. This CDR3 is CASSLDSNTEAFF. CDR3 DNA: TGCGCCAGCAGCTTAGACAGTAACACTGAAGCTTTCTTT.

The chain's CDR3 is CATSKRRIQRGGNNEQFF. DNA of the CDR3: TGTGCCACCAGCAAACGGAGAATACAGCGGGGGGGCAACAATGAGCAGTTCTTC. This sequence joins TRBV15 and TRBJ2-1; 10 bases map to TRBD2. Germline values: CDR1 LNHNV, CDR2 YYDKDF (reference sequence). V was clipped by 4 bases and J by 5 bases; unmatched bases: 14. The CDR3 has 18 residues.

V is TRBV5-1 and J is TRBJ2-7; 9 bases line up with TRBD1. The V segment lost 6 bases and the J segment 2 bases; nucleotides outside the gene matches: 9. This CDR3 spans 15 amino acids. Germline CDR1 and CDR2: SGHRS and YFSETQ. The CDR3 loop reads CASKTDRGQTYEQYF. Written as DNA, the CDR3 is TGCGCCAGCAAGACGGACAGGGGCCAAACCTACGAGCAGTACTTC.

A word on this clone: This CDR3 is also generated by other DNA sequences in the sample. This sequence joins TRBV3-1 (or the pseudogene TRBV3-2) and TRBJ1-2; D is ambiguous. Germline V lookup: CDR1 LGHDT, CDR2 YNNKEL (reference sequence). This CDR3 has 13 residues. The ends were cut back, 3 bases at V and 2 bases at J, with 7 bases in the middle. The CDR3 DNA reads TGTGCCAGCAGCCAGAGAGGGAACTATGGCTACACCTTC. This sequence encodes CASSQRGNYGYTF.

This chain joins TRBV18 and TRBJ1-2; no clear D. From germline, CDR1 is KGHSH and CDR2 LQKENI. This CDR3 is built from 14 residues. Trimming took off 6 bases at V and 6 bases at J, with 17 bases between the two ends. CDR3 DNA: TGTGCCAGCTCCCCGAAGGCAGGATTCCATGGCTACACCTTC. It codes for CASSPKAGFHGYTF.